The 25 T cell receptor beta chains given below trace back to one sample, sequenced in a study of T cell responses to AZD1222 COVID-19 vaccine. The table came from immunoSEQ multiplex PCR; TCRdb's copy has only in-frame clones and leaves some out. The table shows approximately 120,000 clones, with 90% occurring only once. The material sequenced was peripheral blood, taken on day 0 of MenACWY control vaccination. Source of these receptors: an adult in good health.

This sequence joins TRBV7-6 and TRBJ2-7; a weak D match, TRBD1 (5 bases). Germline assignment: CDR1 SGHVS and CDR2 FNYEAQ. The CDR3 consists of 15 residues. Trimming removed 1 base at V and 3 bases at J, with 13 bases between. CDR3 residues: CASSLGTPRDYEQYF. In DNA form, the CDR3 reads TGTGCCAGCAGCTTAGGGACACCAAGGGACTACGAGCAGTACTTC.

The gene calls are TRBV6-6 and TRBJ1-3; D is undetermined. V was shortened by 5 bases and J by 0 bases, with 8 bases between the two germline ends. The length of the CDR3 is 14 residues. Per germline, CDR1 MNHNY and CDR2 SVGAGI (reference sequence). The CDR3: CASSTRSSGNTIYF. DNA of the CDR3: TGTGCCAGCAGTACGCGTAGCTCTGGAAACACCATATATTTT.

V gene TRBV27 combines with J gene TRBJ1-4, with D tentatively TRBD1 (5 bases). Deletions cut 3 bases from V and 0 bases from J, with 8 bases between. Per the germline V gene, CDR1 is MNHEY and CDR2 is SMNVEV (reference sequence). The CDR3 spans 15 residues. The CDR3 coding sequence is TGTGCCAGCAGTTTGGGGCCCACAACTAATGAAAAACTGTTTTTT. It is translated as CASSLGPTTNEKLFF. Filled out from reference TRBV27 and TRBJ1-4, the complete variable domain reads EAQVTQNPRYLITVTGKKLTVTCSQNMNHEYMSWYRQDPGLGLRQIYYSMNVEVTDKGDVPEGYKVSRKEKRNFPLILESPSPNQTSLYFCASSLGPTTNEKLFFGSGTQLSVL.

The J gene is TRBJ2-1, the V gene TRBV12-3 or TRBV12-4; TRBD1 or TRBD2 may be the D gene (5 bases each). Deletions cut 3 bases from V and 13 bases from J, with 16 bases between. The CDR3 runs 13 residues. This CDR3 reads CASSFGDGTSQFF. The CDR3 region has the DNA TGTGCCAGCAGTTTCGGTGACGGGACGTCCCAGTTCTTC.

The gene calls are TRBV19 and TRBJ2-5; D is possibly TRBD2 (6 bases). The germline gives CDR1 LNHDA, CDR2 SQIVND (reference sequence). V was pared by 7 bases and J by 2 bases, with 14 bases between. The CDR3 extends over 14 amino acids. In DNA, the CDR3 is TGTGCCAGTAAGAGGTCGGGGACTCAAGAGACCCAGTACTTC. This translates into CASKRSGTQETQYF.

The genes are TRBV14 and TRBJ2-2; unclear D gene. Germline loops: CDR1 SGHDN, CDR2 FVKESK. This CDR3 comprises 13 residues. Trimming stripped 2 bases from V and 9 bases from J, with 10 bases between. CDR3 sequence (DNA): TGTGCCAGCAGCCAAACCGGTTACCGGGAGCTGTTTTTT. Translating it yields CASSQTGYRELFF.

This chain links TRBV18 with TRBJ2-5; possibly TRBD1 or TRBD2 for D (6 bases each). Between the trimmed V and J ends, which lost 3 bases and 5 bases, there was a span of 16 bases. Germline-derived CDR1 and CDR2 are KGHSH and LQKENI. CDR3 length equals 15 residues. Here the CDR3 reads CASSPRPGAGETQYF. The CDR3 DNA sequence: TGTGCCAGCTCACCGAGACCAGGGGCGGGGGAGACCCAGTACTTC.

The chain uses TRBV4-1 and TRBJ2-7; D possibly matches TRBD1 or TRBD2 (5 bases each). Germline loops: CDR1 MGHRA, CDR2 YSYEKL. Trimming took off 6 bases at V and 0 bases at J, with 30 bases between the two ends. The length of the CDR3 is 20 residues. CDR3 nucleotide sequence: TGCGCCAGCAGGGCTTGCCGGGACGGTACCCAGTATGATAGCTCCTACGAGCAGTACGTC. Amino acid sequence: CASRACRDGTQYDSSYEQYV.

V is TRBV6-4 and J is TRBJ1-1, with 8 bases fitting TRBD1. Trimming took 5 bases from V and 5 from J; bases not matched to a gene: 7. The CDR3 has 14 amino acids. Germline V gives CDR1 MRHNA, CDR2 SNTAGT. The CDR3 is CASSLGQGNTEAFF. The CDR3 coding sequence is TGTGCCAGCAGTCTAGGACAGGGAAATACTGAAGCTTTCTTT.

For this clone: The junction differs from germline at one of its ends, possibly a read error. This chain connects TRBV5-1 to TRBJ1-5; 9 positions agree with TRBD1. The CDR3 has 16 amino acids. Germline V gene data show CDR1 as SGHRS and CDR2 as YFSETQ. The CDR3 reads CASSLDPGQGNQAQHF. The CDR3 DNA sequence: TGCGCCAGCAGCTTGGACCCGGGACAGGGTAATCAGGCCCAGCATTTT. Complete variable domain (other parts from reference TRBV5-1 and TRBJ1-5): KAGVTQTPRYLIKTRGQQVTLSCSPISGHRSVSWYQQTPGQGLQFLFEYFSETQRNKGNFPGRFSGRQFSNSRSEMNVSTLELGDSALYLCASSLDPGQGNQAQHFGDGTRLSIL.

CDR3 sequence (DNA): TGTGCCAGCAGCCAAGATTCTAGGGCGGATTCACCCCTCCACTTT. This translates into CASSQDSRADSPLHF. The J gene is TRBJ1-6, the V gene TRBV14; D remains unclear. Germline CDR1 SGHDN, CDR2 FVKESK. There are 15 residues in the CDR3. V lost 0 bases and J 8 bases, leaving 11 bases between the germline ends.

The CDR3 protein is CASSAEPGLVPTGELFF. For the CDR3, the DNA is TGTGCCAGCAGCGCAGAGCCGGGGTTAGTACCCACCGGGGAGCTGTTTTTT. This rearrangement joins TRBV9 to TRBJ2-2; D might be TRBD2 (5 bases). The CDR3 loop spans 17 amino acids. V dropped 3 bases and J dropped 4 bases, with 19 bases sitting between them. Germline lookup yields CDR1 SGDLS and CDR2 YYNGEE.

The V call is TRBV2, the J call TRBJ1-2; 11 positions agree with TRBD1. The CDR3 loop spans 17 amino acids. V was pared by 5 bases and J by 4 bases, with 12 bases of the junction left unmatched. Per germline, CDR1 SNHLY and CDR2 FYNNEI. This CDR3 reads CASSTRTGGISLYGYTF. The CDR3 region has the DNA TGTGCCAGCAGTACGCGGACAGGGGGCATTTCCCTCTATGGCTACACCTTC.

The CDR3 bases are TGTGCCAGCAGCCAAGCTCCGGATGCCTCCTACAATGAGCAGTTCTTC. It specifies CASSQAPDASYNEQFF. This rearrangement joins TRBV3-1 (or the pseudogene TRBV3-2) to TRBJ2-1; D is unresolved. Between the trimmed V and J ends, which lost 1 base and 0 bases, there was a span of 10 bases. The CDR3 spans 16 residues. The germline V gene encodes CDR1 LGHDT and CDR2 YNNKEL (reference sequence).

The CDR3 loop reads CASSELTSGSNEQFF. The CDR3 DNA follows: TGTGCCAGCAGTGAATTAACTAGCGGGAGTAATGAGCAGTTCTTC. The chain is built from TRBV2 and TRBJ2-1; 11 nucleotides line up with TRBD2. V lost 2 bases and J lost 7; bases outside the gene matches: 4. The CDR3 extends over 15 amino acids. Germline V gives CDR1 SNHLY, CDR2 FYNNEI.

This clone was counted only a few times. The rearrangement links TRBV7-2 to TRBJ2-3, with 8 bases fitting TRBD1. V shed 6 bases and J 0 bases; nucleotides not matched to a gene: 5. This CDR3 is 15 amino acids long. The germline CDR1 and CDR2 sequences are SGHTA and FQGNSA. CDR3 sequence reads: CASSNRGDSTDTQYF. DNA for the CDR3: TGTGCCAGCAGTAACAGGGGGGATAGCACAGATACGCAGTATTTT.

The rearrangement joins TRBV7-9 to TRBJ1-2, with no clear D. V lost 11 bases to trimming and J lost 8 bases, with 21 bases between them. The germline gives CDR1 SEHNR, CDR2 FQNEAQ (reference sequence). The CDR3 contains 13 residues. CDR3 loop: CAATTQVAGGYTF. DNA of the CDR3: TGTGCCGCGACAACTCAGGTGGCGGGCGGCTACACCTTC.

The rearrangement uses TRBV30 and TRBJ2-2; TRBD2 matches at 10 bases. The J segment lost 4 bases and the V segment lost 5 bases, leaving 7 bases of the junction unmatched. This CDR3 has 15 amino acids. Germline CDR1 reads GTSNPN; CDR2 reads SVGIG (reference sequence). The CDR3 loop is CAWRGTSVGTGELFF. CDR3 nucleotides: TGTGCCTGGCGCGGGACTAGCGTCGGCACCGGGGAGCTGTTTTTT.

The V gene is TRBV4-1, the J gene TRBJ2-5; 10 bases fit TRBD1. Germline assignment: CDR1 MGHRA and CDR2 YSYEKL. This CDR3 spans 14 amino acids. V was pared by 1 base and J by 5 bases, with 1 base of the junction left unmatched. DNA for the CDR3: TGCGCCAGCAGCCAAGGACAGGGGGCGGAGACCCAGTACTTC. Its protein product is CASSQGQGAETQYF.

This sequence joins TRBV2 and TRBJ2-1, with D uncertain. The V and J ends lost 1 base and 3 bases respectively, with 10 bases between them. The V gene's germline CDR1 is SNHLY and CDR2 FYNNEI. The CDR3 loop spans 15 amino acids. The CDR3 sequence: CASSEEPVRYNEQFF. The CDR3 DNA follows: TGTGCCAGCAGTGAAGAACCGGTGCGCTACAATGAGCAGTTCTTC.

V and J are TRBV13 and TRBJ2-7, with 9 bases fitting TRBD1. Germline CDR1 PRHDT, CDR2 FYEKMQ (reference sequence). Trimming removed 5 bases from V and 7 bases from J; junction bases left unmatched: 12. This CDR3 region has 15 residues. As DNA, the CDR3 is TGTGCCAGCAGCCCCGGGGGGACAGGGAATGGGGAGCAGTACGTC. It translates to CASSPGGTGNGEQYV.

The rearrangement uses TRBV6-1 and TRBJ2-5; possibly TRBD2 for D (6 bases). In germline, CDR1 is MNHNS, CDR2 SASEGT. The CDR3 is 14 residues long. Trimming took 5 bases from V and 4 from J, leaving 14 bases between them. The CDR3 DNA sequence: TGTGCCAGCAGTCTGACCGGGAGCGGAGAGACCCAGTACTTC. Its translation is CASSLTGSGETQYF.

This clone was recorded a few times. The CDR3 here is CASSPGTVYEQYV. The CDR3 coding sequence is TGTGCCAGCAGCCCCGGGACAGTATACGAGCAGTACGTC. The chain joins TRBV7-9 to TRBJ2-7, with 7 bases fitting TRBD1. This CDR3 has 13 residues. In germline, CDR1 is SEHNR, CDR2 FQNEAQ (reference sequence). Trimming cost V 5 bases and J 4 bases; bases outside gene matches: 5.

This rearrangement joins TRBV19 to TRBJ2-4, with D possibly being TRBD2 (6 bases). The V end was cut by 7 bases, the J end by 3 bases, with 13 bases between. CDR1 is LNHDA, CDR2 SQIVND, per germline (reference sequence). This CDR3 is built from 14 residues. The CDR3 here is CASTPSVGKNIQYF. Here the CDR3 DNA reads TGTGCCAGTACCCCTAGCGTGGGCAAAAACATTCAGTACTTC.

For the CDR3, the DNA is TGTGCCAGCGCCGCGGGCCAGGGCCCGTACGAGCAGTACTTC. It codes for CASAAGQGPYEQYF. The rearrangement links TRBV27 to TRBJ2-7; D might be TRBD1 or TRBD2, each matching 5 bases. CDR3 length: 14 amino acids. CDR1 and CDR2 (germline): MNHEY, SMNVEV (reference sequence). Trimming removed 8 bases from V and 4 bases from J, with 18 bases in between.